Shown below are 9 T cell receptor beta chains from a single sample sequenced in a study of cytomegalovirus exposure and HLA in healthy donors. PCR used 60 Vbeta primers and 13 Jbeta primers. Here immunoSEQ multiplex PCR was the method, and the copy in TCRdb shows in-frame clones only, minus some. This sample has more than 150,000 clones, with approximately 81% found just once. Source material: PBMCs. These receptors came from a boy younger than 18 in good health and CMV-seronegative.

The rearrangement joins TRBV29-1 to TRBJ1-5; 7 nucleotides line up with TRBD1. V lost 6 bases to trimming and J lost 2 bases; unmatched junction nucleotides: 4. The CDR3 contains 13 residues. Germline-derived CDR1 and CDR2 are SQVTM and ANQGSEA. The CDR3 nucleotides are TGCAGCGTCGCCACAGGGGGCAATCAGCCCCAGCATTTT. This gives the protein CSVATGGNQPQHF.

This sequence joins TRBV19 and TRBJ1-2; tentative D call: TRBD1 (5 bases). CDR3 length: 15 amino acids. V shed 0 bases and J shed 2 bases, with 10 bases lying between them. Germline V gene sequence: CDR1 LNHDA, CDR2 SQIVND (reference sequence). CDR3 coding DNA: TGTGCCAGTAGTATAGACCTTCCAGGGAACTATGGCTACACCTTC. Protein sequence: CASSIDLPGNYGYTF.

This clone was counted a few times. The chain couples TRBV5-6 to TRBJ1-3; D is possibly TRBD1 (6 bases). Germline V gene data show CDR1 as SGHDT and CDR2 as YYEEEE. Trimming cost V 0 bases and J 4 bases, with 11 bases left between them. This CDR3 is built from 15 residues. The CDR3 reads CASSLALGQGNTIYF. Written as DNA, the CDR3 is TGTGCCAGCAGCTTGGCCCTAGGACAGGGAAACACCATATATTTT.

CDR3 sequence: CASSDLSEAFF. Here the CDR3 DNA reads TGTGCCAGCAGTGACCTATCTGAAGCTTTCTTT. The J gene is TRBJ1-1, the V gene TRBV25-1; unclear D gene. The germline V gene encodes CDR1 MGHDK and CDR2 SYGVNS. This CDR3 has 11 residues. Trimming stripped 3 bases from V and 6 bases from J, with 5 bases between.

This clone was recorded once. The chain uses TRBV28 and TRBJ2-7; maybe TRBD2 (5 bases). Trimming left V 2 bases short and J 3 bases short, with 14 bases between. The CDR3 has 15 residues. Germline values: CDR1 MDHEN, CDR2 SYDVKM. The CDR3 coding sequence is TGTGCCAGCAGTTTAGGTTCACTAGGAGGCTACGAGCAGTACTTC. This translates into CASSLGSLGGYEQYF.

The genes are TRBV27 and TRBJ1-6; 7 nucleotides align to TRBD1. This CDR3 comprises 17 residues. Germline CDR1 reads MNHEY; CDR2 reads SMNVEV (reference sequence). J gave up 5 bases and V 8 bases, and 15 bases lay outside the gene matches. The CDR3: CASLELPGTENNSPLHF. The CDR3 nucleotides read TGTGCCAGCCTCGAACTACCCGGGACAGAAAATAATTCACCCCTCCACTTT.

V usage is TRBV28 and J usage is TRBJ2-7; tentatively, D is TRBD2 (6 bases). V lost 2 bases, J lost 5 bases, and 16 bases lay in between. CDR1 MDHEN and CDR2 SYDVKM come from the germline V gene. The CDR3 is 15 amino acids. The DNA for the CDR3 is TGTGCCAGCAGTTTAGGGAGGAGATTGAAGGACGAGCAGTACTTC. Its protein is CASSLGRRLKDEQYF. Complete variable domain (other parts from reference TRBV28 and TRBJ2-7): DVKVTQSSRYLVKRTGEKVFLECVQDMDHENMFWYRQDPGLGLRLIYFSYDVKMKEKGDIPEGYSVSREKKERFSLILESASTNQTSMYLCASSLGRRLKDEQYFGPGTRLTVT.

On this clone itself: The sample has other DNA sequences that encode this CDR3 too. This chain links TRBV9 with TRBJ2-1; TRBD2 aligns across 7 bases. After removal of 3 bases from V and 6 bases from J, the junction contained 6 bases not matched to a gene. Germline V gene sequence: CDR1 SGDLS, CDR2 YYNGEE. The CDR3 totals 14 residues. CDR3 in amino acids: CASSAGGGGNEQFF. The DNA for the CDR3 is TGTGCCAGCAGCGCGGGAGGTGGGGGCAATGAGCAGTTCTTC. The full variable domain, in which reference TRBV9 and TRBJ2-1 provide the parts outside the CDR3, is DSGVTQTPKHLITATGQRVTLRCSPRSGDLSVYWYQQSLDQGLQFLIQYYNGEERAKGNILERFSAQQFPDLHSELNLSSLELGDSALYFCASSAGGGGNEQFFGPGTRLTVL.

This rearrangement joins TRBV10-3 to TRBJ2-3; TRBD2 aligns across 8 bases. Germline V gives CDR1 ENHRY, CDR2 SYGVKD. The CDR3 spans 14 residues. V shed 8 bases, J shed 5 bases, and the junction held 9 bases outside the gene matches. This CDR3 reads CAIWSGGPRDTQYF. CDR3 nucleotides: TGTGCCATCTGGTCGGGAGGGCCCAGAGATACGCAGTATTTT.